This paragraph covers one T cell receptor beta chain sequence. CDR1 is MNHEY, CDR2 SVGAGI, per germline. This CDR3 comprises 15 residues. V was cut by 6 bases and J by 6 bases, with 21 bases left in between. CD8 cells classed as naive were CD45RO-negative and positively selected for CCR7, excluding terminally differentiated effector memory CD45RA+ cells. All of the donors resided in Nashville, Tennessee, and each was a Caucasian adult. The sample is drawn from a study of shared clonotypes between healthy human individuals. Only in-frame clones appear in the TCRdb table, and some are missing; sequencing was by immunoSEQ multiplex PCR. The repertoire holds about 2 million clones, with approximately 95% as singletons.

This receptor was identified in a man between 18 and 35 years old in good health. The specimen was naive CD8+ T cells sorted from blood. V gene TRBV6-5 combines with J gene TRBJ2-7; TRBD2 might be the D (6 bases). CDR3 nucleotides: TGTGCCAGCAGCCTCTTTGGGGGGACGGGGGTCGAGCAGTACTTC. The encoded protein is CASSLFGGTGVEQYF.